The 6 T cell receptor beta chains presented below share a single source sample, sequenced in a study of T cell repertoires in cytomegalovirus infection. TCRdb re-called the reads with MiXCR, one entry per CDR3 protein. The top ten hold less than 10% of the sample, which has fewer than 700,000 distinct CDR3 sequences, roughly a quarter seen once. The source material was CD8+ T cells from PBMCs. Receptors were obtained from a human donor in good health (CMV status not recorded). Some clones in this sample may be carry-over from other donors' samples.

About this clonotype: A much larger clone lies one base from this, so it may be a read error. The gene calls are TRBV12-3 or TRBV12-4 and TRBJ2-2, with D hard to call. The CDR3 has 13 residues. V gave up 7 bases and J gave up 3 bases, with 9 bases separating them. Here the CDR3 reads CASINLHTGELFF. For the CDR3, the DNA is TGTGCCAGCATTAACTTGCACACCGGGGAGCTGTTTTTT.

This clonotype was found many times. This chain joins TRBV7-2 and TRBJ1-1; D may be TRBD1 (6 bases). Per the germline V gene, CDR1 is SGHTA and CDR2 is FQGNSA. Trimming took off 6 bases at V and 2 bases at J, with 16 bases between the two ends. The CDR3 consists of 15 residues. For the CDR3, the DNA is TGTGCCAGCAGAGATTATGGGGGGCTTAACACTGAAGCTTTCTTT. Translation gives CASRDYGGLNTEAFF.

This clonotype was found a few times. The V and J genes are TRBV28 and TRBJ2-7, with a possible D match to TRBD2 (7 bases). This CDR3 spans 14 amino acids. V lost 2 bases and J 7 bases, leaving 15 bases between the germline ends. In germline, CDR1 is MDHEN, CDR2 SYDVKM. The CDR3 is CASSLAGAAEEQYV. CDR3 coding DNA: TGTGCCAGCAGTTTAGCGGGGGCCGCCGAGGAGCAGTACGTC.

The CDR3, as DNA: TGCAGTGCTAGACCTCCGGGACAGGGTTACACCGGGGAGCTGTTTTTT. Translated: CSARPPGQGYTGELFF. The chain combines TRBV20-1 with TRBJ2-2; 9 bases match TRBD1. CDR3 length: 16 amino acids. Germline values: CDR1 DFQATT, CDR2 SNEGSKA (reference sequence). V lost 2 bases to trimming and J lost 3 bases; unmatched junction nucleotides: 7.

The V call is TRBV28, the J call TRBJ1-4; possible D gene TRBD1, 5 bases. CDR1 and CDR2 (germline): MDHEN, SYDVKM. Trimming cost V 6 bases and J 6 bases, with 20 bases left between them. This CDR3 is 16 amino acids long. CDR3 nucleotide sequence: TGTGCCAGCAGGCAACGGGGGATGGGGCGACATGAAAAACTGTTTTTT. Encoded protein: CASRQRGMGRHEKLFF.

The chain couples TRBV5-4 to TRBJ1-1; TRBD1 matches at 7 bases. The V gene end was trimmed by 4 bases and the J gene end by 7 bases; junction bases not matched to a gene: 13. From germline, CDR1 is SGHNT and CDR2 YYREEE (reference sequence). The CDR3 runs to 15 residues. The CDR3 sequence is CASSRPEVQGNEAFF. In DNA, the CDR3 is TGTGCCAGCAGCCGTCCTGAAGTACAGGGGAATGAAGCTTTCTTT. The full variable domain, in which reference TRBV5-4 and TRBJ1-1 provide the parts outside the CDR3, is ETGVTQSPTHLIKTRGQQVTLRCSSQSGHNTVSWYQQALGQGPQFIFQYYREEENGRGNFPPRFSGLQFPNYSSELNVNALELDDSALYLCASSRPEVQGNEAFFGQGTRLTVV.